The 9 T cell receptor beta chains reported below all come from one sample, sequenced in a study of early stage breast cancer tumors. The data were produced by immunoSEQ multiplex PCR, yet TCRdb's version contains in-frame clones alone and is incomplete. The sample has 50,000 to 65,000 clones, roughly 80% seen once. Sequenced sample: blood. Receptor source: a person aged 25 to 45 with breast cancer.

J is TRBJ2-3 and V is TRBV12-5; 9 nucleotides line up with TRBD2. The CDR3 extends over 16 amino acids. V lost 5 bases, J lost 0 bases, and 6 bases stayed unmatched. CDR1 and CDR2 from the germline V gene are LGHNT and FRNRAP. In DNA form, the CDR3 reads TGTGCTAGTGGTCTAACCCTAGCGGGAAGCACAGATACGCAGTATTTT. The encoded protein is CASGLTLAGSTDTQYF. Full variable domain (rest looked up from reference TRBV12-5 and TRBJ2-3): DARVTQTPRHKVTEMGQEVTMRCQPILGHNTVFWYRQTMMQGLELLAYFRNRAPLDDSGMPKDRFSAEMPDATLATLKIQPSEPRDSAVYFCASGLTLAGSTDTQYFGPGTRLTVL.

This chain links TRBV7-2 with TRBJ2-1; TRBD1 agrees at 7 bases. The germline V gene has CDR1 SGHTA and CDR2 FQGNSA. V lost 10 bases and J lost 7; bases outside the gene matches: 13. This CDR3 contains 14 residues. Here the CDR3 reads CATLTGTALNEQFF. CDR3 DNA sequence: TGTGCCACCTTAACCGGGACAGCACTAAATGAGCAGTTCTTC.

The chain joins TRBV6-6 to TRBJ2-7, with D possibly matching TRBD1 (6 bases). Looked up from germline, CDR1 is MNHNY and CDR2 is SVGAGI (reference sequence). The CDR3 runs 14 residues. Trimming removed 5 bases at V and 5 bases at J, with 16 bases between. The CDR3 DNA sequence: TGTGCCAGCAGTCAGACACAGGGAGACCACGAGCAGTACTTC. It encodes CASSQTQGDHEQYF.

This chain joins TRBV10-3 and TRBJ2-1; 10 nucleotides line up with TRBD2. This CDR3 comprises 18 residues. Germline CDR1 and CDR2: ENHRY and SYGVKD. The trim removed 8 bases at V and 0 bases at J, leaving 13 bases unmatched. CDR3 coding DNA: TGTGCCATCTTCACTAGCGGGGCTTTCAATAGCTCCTACAATGAGCAGTTCTTC. Its protein is CAIFTSGAFNSSYNEQFF.

The chain joins TRBV4-1 to TRBJ1-1, with unresolved D. Trimming took off 0 bases at V and 3 bases at J, with 14 bases between the two ends. Germline values: CDR1 MGHRA, CDR2 YSYEKL. The CDR3 loop spans 16 amino acids. The CDR3: CASSQDAVDVYTEAFF. Here the CDR3 DNA reads TGCGCCAGCAGCCAAGATGCCGTTGATGTCTACACTGAAGCTTTCTTT.

V gene TRBV7-3 combines with J gene TRBJ2-3, with 8 bases fitting TRBD1. CDR3 size: 15 residues. The germline V gene encodes CDR1 SGHTA and CDR2 FQGTGA. The trim removed 4 bases at V and 0 bases at J, leaving 3 bases unmatched. The CDR3 is CASSWTGRSTDTQYF. The CDR3 DNA reads TGTGCCAGCAGCTGGACAGGGAGGAGCACAGATACGCAGTATTTT.

Written as DNA, the CDR3 is TGTGCCAGCAGCGCGGGACTAGCGGGAGGGCCGGAAGAGACCCAGTACTTC. Its protein product is CASSAGLAGGPEETQYF. The V call is TRBV7-4, the J call TRBJ2-5; 16 nucleotides agree with TRBD2. Germline V CDR1 and CDR2: SGHVT, SQSDAQ. V lost 5 bases and J lost 3; bases outside the gene matches: 6. The CDR3 length is 17 residues.

The rearrangement links TRBV19 to TRBJ1-2; D is unclear. Germline loops: CDR1 LNHDA, CDR2 SQIVND (reference sequence). This CDR3 spans 13 amino acids. Deletions cut 5 bases from V and 2 bases from J, with 9 bases between. The CDR3 nucleotides are TGTGCCAGTAGTCGGCGGCAGAACTATGGCTACACCTTC. Translation gives CASSRRQNYGYTF. The full variable domain, with the rest looked up from reference TRBV19 and TRBJ1-2, is DGGITQSPKYLFRKEGQNVTLSCEQNLNHDAMYWYRQDPGQGLRLIYYSQIVNDFQKGDIAEGYSVSREKKESFPLTVTSAQKNPTAFYLCASSRRQNYGYTFGSGTRLTVV.

The V and J genes are TRBV5-1 and TRBJ2-3; 11 bases are shared with TRBD2. Germline V gene lookup returns CDR1 SGHRS and CDR2 YFSETQ. The CDR3 contains 15 residues. With V trimmed by 1 base and J by 6 bases, 4 bases remained unmatched. CDR3 residues: CASSLTVAGGDTQYF. The CDR3 nucleotides are TGCGCCAGCAGCTTGACGGTAGCGGGAGGGGATACGCAGTATTTT.